These 16 T cell receptor beta chains were sequenced from one sample in a study of OX40 agonist ivuxolimab in advanced cancers. Only in-frame clones appear in the TCRdb table, and some are missing; sequencing was by immunoSEQ multiplex PCR. The data show about 70,000 clones, around 80% seen once. Sample: CD4+ or CD8+ T cells sorted from blood, taken in a trial of the OX40 agonist ivuxolimab. These receptors were taken from an adult with an advanced solid tumor such as melanoma, head and neck, liver or kidney cancer.

This chain links TRBV19 with TRBJ2-4; perhaps D is TRBD1 or TRBD2 (7 bases each). The CDR3 is 19 residues long. The germline gives CDR1 LNHDA, CDR2 SQIVND (reference sequence). Trimming stripped 6 bases from V and 3 bases from J, with 27 bases between. In DNA form, the CDR3 reads TGTGCCAGTAGCAGATCGACAGGGAGGGCCGGCCTAAGCAAAAACATTCAGTACTTC. It encodes CASSRSTGRAGLSKNIQYF.

The chain has TRBV7-2 and TRBJ2-2; the match to TRBD1 covers 7 bases. Trimming at V came to 1 base and at J to 1 base, leaving 6 bases not matched to a gene. Germline CDR1 and CDR2: SGHTA and FQGNSA. This CDR3 contains 17 residues. The CDR3 sequence: CASSLDLWTGNTGELFF. The CDR3 coding sequence is TGTGCCAGCAGCTTAGACCTTTGGACAGGGAACACCGGGGAGCTGTTTTTT.

CDR3: CASSESWDSNQPQHF. The CDR3 nucleotides are TGTGCCAGCAGTGAAAGTTGGGATAGCAATCAGCCCCAGCATTTT. This chain links TRBV6-1 with TRBJ1-5; D is undetermined. The CDR3 spans 15 residues. V was clipped by 2 bases and J by 0 bases, with 8 bases between them. Germline values: CDR1 MNHNS, CDR2 SASEGT.

The chain carries TRBV6-1 and TRBJ1-3, with D perhaps TRBD1 (6 bases). Germline values: CDR1 MNHNS, CDR2 SASEGT. The V gene lost 6 bases and the J gene lost 2 bases, with 11 bases spanning the gap. The CDR3 extends over 14 amino acids. CDR3 in DNA: TGTGCCAGCAGATTGGACAGCCCTGGAAACACCATATATTTT. Protein sequence: CASRLDSPGNTIYF.

The chain employs TRBV18 and TRBJ1-3; D may be TRBD1 (5 bases). With 3 bases removed from V and 3 bases from J, the gap between germline ends came to 12 bases. The CDR3 extends over 15 amino acids. The V gene's germline CDR1 is KGHSH and CDR2 LQKENI. The CDR3 is CASSPYGAGGNTIYF. CDR3 nucleotide sequence: TGTGCCAGCTCACCGTATGGGGCCGGTGGAAACACCATATATTTT.

V usage is TRBV10-2 and J usage is TRBJ1-1; a weak D match, TRBD1 (5 bases). The germline V gene encodes CDR1 WSHSY and CDR2 SAAADI. Trimming stripped 4 bases from V and 7 bases from J, with 7 bases between. The CDR3 has 11 amino acids. The CDR3 loop is CASSGQFEAFF. The CDR3 DNA follows: TGCGCCAGCAGTGGACAGTTTGAAGCTTTCTTT.

V usage is TRBV14 and J usage is TRBJ2-7; D call uncertain. CDR3 length: 14 residues. V was clipped by 2 bases and J by 3 bases, with 11 bases between them. In germline, CDR1 is SGHDN, CDR2 FVKESK. Here the CDR3 reads CASSQSGSYYEQYF. The CDR3 nucleotides are TGTGCCAGCAGCCAATCGGGCAGCTACTACGAGCAGTACTTC.

V and J are TRBV9 and TRBJ1-2; weak D call: TRBD1 (6 bases). Germline CDR1 is SGDLS and CDR2 is YYNGEE. Trimming removed 0 bases from V and 6 bases from J, with 9 bases in between. This CDR3 spans 13 amino acids. CDR3 in DNA: TGTGCCAGCAGCGTAGACAGGGTAGATGGCTACACCTTC. This gives the protein CASSVDRVDGYTF.

Only one count was recorded for this clone. The rearrangement joins TRBV7-2 to TRBJ2-1; 8 bases line up with TRBD1. This CDR3 region has 15 residues. Trimming removed 1 base from V and 4 bases from J; junction bases left unmatched: 3. Per germline, CDR1 SGHTA and CDR2 FQGNSA. Written as DNA, the CDR3 is TGTGCCAGCAGCTTAGGGACAGGGCCTTACAATGAGCAGTTCTTC. Translation: CASSLGTGPYNEQFF.

The chain is built from TRBV28 and TRBJ1-2; D unresolved. In germline, CDR1 is MDHEN, CDR2 SYDVKM. This CDR3 contains 16 residues. Trimming removed 4 bases at V and 4 bases at J, with 19 bases between. This chain's CDR3 is CASSSYSRASGYGYTF. The DNA of the CDR3 is TGTGCCAGCAGTTCCTATAGCCGAGCTTCGGGCTATGGCTACACCTTC.

This clone has a handful of counts. CDR3 in DNA: TGTGCCAGCAGCCGGGGTCATTACGAGCAGTACTTC. It specifies CASSRGHYEQYF. V is TRBV6-5 and J is TRBJ2-7, with TRBD2 as a possible D gene (5 bases). There are 12 residues in the CDR3. CDR1 MNHEY and CDR2 SVGAGI come from the germline V gene. V lost 6 bases, J lost 4 bases, and 10 bases lay in between.

V usage is TRBV2 and J usage is TRBJ2-1, with TRBD2 matching 7 bases. Germline V gives CDR1 SNHLY, CDR2 FYNNEI. There are 17 residues in the CDR3. V lost 2 bases to trimming and J lost 8 bases; unmatched junction nucleotides: 15. The CDR3 nucleotides read TGTGCCAGCAGTGAAATTGCTTGGCGGGGGACCTTGGATGAGCAGTTCTTC. Encoded protein: CASSEIAWRGTLDEQFF. The full variable domain, rest sourced from reference TRBV2 and TRBJ2-1, is EPEVTQTPSHQVTQMGQEVILRCVPISNHLYFYWYRQILGQKVEFLVSFYNNEISEKSEIFDDQFSVERPDGSNFTLKIRSTKLEDSAMYFCASSEIAWRGTLDEQFFGPGTRLTVL.

The V call is TRBV5-1, the J call TRBJ2-7, with 8 nucleotides matching TRBD2. Germline V lookup: CDR1 SGHRS, CDR2 YFSETQ. The CDR3 runs 15 residues. V gave up 3 bases and J gave up 3 bases; unmatched junction bases: 8. The CDR3 DNA reads as TGCGCCAGCAGCTCCCCGGTGGCGGGGGGCTACGAGCAGTACTTC. It translates to CASSSPVAGGYEQYF.

The chain uses TRBV7-9 and TRBJ1-6; maybe TRBD1 (5 bases). Trimming cost V 4 bases and J 5 bases, with 15 bases left between them. Germline V lookup: CDR1 SEHNR, CDR2 FQNEAQ (reference sequence). CDR3 length equals 16 residues. The CDR3 coding sequence is TGTGCCAGCAGCTACCAGGGCGGTACTAATAATTCACCCCTCCACTTT. Its translation is CASSYQGGTNNSPLHF.

There are a few counts of this clone. This CDR3 is CASSFGLAGGTPTDTQYF. CDR3 sequence (DNA): TGCGCCAGCAGCTTTGGGCTAGCGGGGGGAACGCCCACAGATACGCAGTATTTT. The chain carries TRBV5-1 and TRBJ2-3, with 11 bases identical to TRBD2. The CDR3 covers 18 residues. Per the germline V gene, CDR1 is SGHRS and CDR2 is YFSETQ. Unmatched junction bases numbered 10, after V lost 2 bases and J lost 2 bases.

V and J are TRBV28 and TRBJ2-7, with D possibly being TRBD2 (5 bases). The germline CDR1 and CDR2 sequences are MDHEN and SYDVKM. The V gene lost 7 bases and the J gene lost 2 bases, with 18 bases spanning the gap. The CDR3 covers 15 residues. The CDR3 DNA reads TGTGCCAGCACCCAACGGGATCCGAGGACCTACGAGCAGTACTTC. Its protein product is CASTQRDPRTYEQYF.